What follows is one T cell receptor (beta chain) and its context. Its target is not known. Sequencing used immunoSEQ multiplex PCR; TCRdb keeps in-frame clones, though not all of them. The sample lists under 2,000,000 clones, around 96% seen once, with 1.2% in the top ten. The sample is drawn from a study of shared clonotypes between healthy human individuals. Study-level findings and limits: The sampled material consisted only of blood, and tissue repertoires are likely to differ.

Terminally differentiated effector memory CD45RA+ cells were excluded from the naive CD8 cells, which were CD45RO-negative and positively selected for CCR7. Input material: naive CD8+ T cells sorted from blood. The TCR originated in a man between 18 and 29 years old in good health.

The DNA for the CDR3 is TGTGCCAGTAGTAGGACAGGGACCGGGACTGAAGCTTTCTTT. As protein: CASSRTGTGTEAFF. The chain links TRBV19 to TRBJ1-1, with TRBD1 identical over 8 bases. This CDR3 region has 14 residues. The V gene end was trimmed by 4 bases and the J gene end by 5 bases; junction bases not matched to a gene: 6. From germline, CDR1 is LNHDA and CDR2 SQIVND (reference sequence).